Below are 4 T cell receptor beta chains sequenced from a single sample in a study of cytomegalovirus exposure and HLA in healthy donors. Primers for the PCR totalled 60 Vbeta and 13 Jbeta. Method: immunoSEQ multiplex PCR; TCRdb's copy keeps in-frame clones and lacks some. The data contain around 210,000 clones, around 80% of them singletons. Sequencing used PBMCs. Receptors were obtained from a boy younger than 18 in good health and CMV-seronegative.

V and J are TRBV19 and TRBJ2-5; 7 nucleotides match TRBD1. The DNA end is more similar to TRBJ2-7, so the J call may be wrong. Germline lookup yields CDR1 LNHDA and CDR2 SQIVND (reference sequence). The CDR3 loop spans 14 amino acids. The CDR3 is CASSIDRVAHEQYF. The CDR3 DNA sequence: TGTGCCAGTAGTATTGACAGGGTTGCCCACGAGCAGTACTTC.

The chain combines TRBV7-6 with TRBJ2-3; 14 positions agree with TRBD2. The V gene end was trimmed by 5 bases and the J gene end by 7 bases; junction bases not matched to a gene: 8. Germline-derived CDR1 and CDR2 are SGHVS and FNYEAQ. The CDR3 is 16 amino acids. In nucleotides, the CDR3 is TGTGCCAGCAGCGGTAGACTAGCGGGGGGGCCGAATACGCAGTATTTT. This encodes CASSGRLAGGPNTQYF.

The V and J genes are TRBV13 and TRBJ1-2; 8 bases fit TRBD1. Germline trimming cut 1 base from V and 4 bases from J; bases unmatched to any gene: 5. This CDR3 has 15 amino acids. Germline V lookup: CDR1 PRHDT, CDR2 FYEKMQ (reference sequence). The CDR3 DNA sequence: TGTGCCAGCAGCTTAGCGGGACAGGTCTTCTATGGCTACACCTTC. Its translation is CASSLAGQVFYGYTF.

This clone is a singleton in its sample. The chain links TRBV11-3 to TRBJ2-1; D is perhaps TRBD2 (5 bases). This CDR3 is 13 amino acids long. V was clipped by 7 bases and J by 7 bases, with 14 bases between them. Germline V gene lookup returns CDR1 SGHNT and CDR2 YENEEA. CDR3 residues: CASTKREGNEQFF. The CDR3 DNA follows: TGTGCCAGCACTAAGAGGGAAGGAAATGAGCAGTTCTTC.